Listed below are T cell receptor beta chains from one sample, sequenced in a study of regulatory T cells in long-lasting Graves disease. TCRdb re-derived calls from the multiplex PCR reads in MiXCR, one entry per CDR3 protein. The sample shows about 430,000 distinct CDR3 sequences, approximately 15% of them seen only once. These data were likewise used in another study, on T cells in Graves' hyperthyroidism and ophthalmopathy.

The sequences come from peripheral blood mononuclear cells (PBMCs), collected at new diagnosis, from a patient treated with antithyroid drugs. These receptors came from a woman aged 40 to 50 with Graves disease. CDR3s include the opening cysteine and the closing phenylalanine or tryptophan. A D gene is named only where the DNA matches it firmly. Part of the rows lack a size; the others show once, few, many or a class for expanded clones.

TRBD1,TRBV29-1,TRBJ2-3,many,TGCAGCCTGGGACAGTTCACAGATACGCAGTATTTT,CSLGQFTDTQYF
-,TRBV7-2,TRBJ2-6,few,TGTGCCAGCAGCGCGCCCTACGGCAGCTCTGGGGCCAACGTCCTGACTTTC,CASSAPYGSSGANVLTF
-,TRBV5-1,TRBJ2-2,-,TGCGCCACCAAAGACCCCGGGAGAATTTCCGGGGAGCTGTTTTTT,CATKDPGRISGELFF
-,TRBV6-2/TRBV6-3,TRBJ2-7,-,TGTGCCAGCAGTGGCAAGACTAGGGACGGCTCCCACGAGCAGTACTTC,CASSGKTRDGSHEQYF
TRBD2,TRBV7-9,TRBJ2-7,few,TGTGCCAGCAGCTTAGCTAGCGGGAGGATATACGAGCAGTACTTC,CASSLASGRIYEQYF
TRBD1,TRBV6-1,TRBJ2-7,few,TGTGCCAGCGCCCGGGACAGAACCTACGAGCAGTACTTC,CASARDRTYEQYF
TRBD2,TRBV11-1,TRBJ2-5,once,TGTGCCAGCAGCTTCTCCACTAGCGGGGGGGAGACCCAGTACTTC,CASSFSTSGGETQYF
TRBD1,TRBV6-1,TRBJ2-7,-,TGTGCCAGCAGTGGCCGGGACAGGGTATACTTC,CASSGRDRVYF
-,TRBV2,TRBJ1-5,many,TGTGCCAGCAGTGAACCCAGCTGGGGAAGGGGCAATCAGCCCCAGCATTTT,CASSEPSWGRGNQPQHF
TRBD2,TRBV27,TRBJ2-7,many,TGTGCCAGCAGTCCCGTAGCGGGAGGGATGTACGAGCAGTACTTC,CASSPVAGGMYEQYF
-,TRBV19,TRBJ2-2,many,TGTGCCAGTAGTCGGACAGCCAACACCGGGGAGCTGTTTTTT,CASSRTANTGELFF
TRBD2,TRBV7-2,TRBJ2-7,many,TGTGCCAGCAGCTTCTCCGGGACTAGCGGATACGAGCAGTACTTC,CASSFSGTSGYEQYF
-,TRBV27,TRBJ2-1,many,TGTGCCAGCAGTTTATTTGTCCCCATTGATGATGAGCAGTTCTTC,CASSLFVPIDDEQFF
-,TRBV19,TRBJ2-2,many,TGTGCCAGTACTCCGACCGTGGGGACACACACCGGGGAGCTGTTTTTT,CASTPTVGTHTGELFF
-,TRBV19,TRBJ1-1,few,TGTGCCAGTAGTATAACTGGGAACGCTGAAGCTTTCTTT,CASSITGNAEAFF
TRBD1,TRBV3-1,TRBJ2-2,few,TGTGCCAGCAGCCAAGTGGCTGACAGGGCGAACACCGGGGAGCTGTTTTTT,CASSQVADRANTGELFF
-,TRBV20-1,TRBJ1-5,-,TGCAGTGCTCTATTCCGAGGGAGCAATCAGCCCCAGCATTTT,CSALFRGSNQPQHF
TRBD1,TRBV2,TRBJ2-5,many,TGTGCCAGCAGTGATGGGGCAGGGGGACAAGAGACCCAGTACTTC,CASSDGAGGQETQYF
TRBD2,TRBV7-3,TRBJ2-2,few,TGTGCCAGCAGCTCCCGGGAGGGCGGGGAGCTGTTTTTT,CASSSREGGELFF
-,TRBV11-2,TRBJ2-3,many,TGTGCCAGCAGTCCAACCGGCGGGACTAGCACAGATACGCAGTATTTT,CASSPTGGTSTDTQYF
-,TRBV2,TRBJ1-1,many,TGTGCCAGCAGTGAATGGGATCAGAACACTGAAGCTTTCTTT,CASSEWDQNTEAFF
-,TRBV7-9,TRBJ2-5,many,TGTGCCAGCAGCTCCGTCAGCGTTACTCAAGAGACCCAGTACTTC,CASSSVSVTQETQYF
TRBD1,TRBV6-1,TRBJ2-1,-,TGTGCCAGCAGTGAAGCCCCAGACAGGGCCCCTGAGCAGTTCTTC,CASSEAPDRAPEQFF
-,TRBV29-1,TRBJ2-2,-,TGCAGCGTTGAAGATACAAATGGGGACGGGGAGCTGTTTTTT,CSVEDTNGDGELFF
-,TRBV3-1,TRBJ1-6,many,TGTGCCAGCAGCCAAGGGGACCCTAATTCACCCCTCCACTTT,CASSQGDPNSPLHF
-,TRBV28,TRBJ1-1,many,TGTGCCAGCAGTCCATACGGACAAACCACTGAAGCTTTCTTT,CASSPYGQTTEAFF
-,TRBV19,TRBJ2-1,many,TGTGCCAGTAGTATTTTTGCAGGTTCCTACAATGAGCAGTTCTTC,CASSIFAGSYNEQFF